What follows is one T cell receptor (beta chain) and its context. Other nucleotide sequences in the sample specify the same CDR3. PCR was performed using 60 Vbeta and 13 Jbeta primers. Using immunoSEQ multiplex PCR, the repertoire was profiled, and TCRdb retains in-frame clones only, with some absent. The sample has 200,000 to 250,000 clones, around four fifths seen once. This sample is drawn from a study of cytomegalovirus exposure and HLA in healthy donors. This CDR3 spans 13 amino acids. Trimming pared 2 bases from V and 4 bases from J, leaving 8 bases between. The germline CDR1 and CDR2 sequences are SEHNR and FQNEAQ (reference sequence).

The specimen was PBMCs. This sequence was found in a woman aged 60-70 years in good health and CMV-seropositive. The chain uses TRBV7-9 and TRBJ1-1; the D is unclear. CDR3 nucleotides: TGTGCCAGCAGCTTACAAGGCGGCACTGAAGCTTTCTTT. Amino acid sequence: CASSLQGGTEAFF.